This T cell receptor beta chain derives from a study of T cells expressing NK-cell markers. TCRdb re-called the 5' RACE reads, yielding one record per CDR3 amino acid sequence without DNA. Its listing shows some 390,000 distinct CDR3 sequences. The CDR3 runs 17 residues. Germline V gene sequence: CDR1 SGHRS, CDR2 YFSETQ. With respect to this clonotype: Its matching antigen is unknown.

Overall study findings and caveats: The CD3+CD56-NKG2C+ fraction was also led by these clonotypes in a handful of donors.

This clonotype was sampled from a woman aged 45-60 years in good health. The sample taken for sequencing was blood T cells: a sorted CD56 or NKG2C T cell subset, CD4+ or CD8+ T cells, or bulk PBMC T cells (not recorded which). The chain links TRBV5-1 to TRBJ2-2; TCRdb selects TRBD1, and the lack of DNA leaves this call unchecked. The CDR3 protein is CASSAGTGGFNTGELFF.